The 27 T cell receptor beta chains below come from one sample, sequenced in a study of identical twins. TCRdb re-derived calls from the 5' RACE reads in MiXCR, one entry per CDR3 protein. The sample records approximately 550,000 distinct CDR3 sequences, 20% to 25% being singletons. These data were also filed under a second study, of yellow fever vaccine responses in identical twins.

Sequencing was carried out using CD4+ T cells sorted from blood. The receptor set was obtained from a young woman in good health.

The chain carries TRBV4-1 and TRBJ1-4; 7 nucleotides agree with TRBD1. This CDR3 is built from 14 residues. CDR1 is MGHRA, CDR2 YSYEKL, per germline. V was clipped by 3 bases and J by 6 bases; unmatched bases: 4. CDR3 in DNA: TGCGCCAGCAGCCAGGGACAGAAGGATGAAAAACTGTTTTTT. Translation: CASSQGQKDEKLFF.

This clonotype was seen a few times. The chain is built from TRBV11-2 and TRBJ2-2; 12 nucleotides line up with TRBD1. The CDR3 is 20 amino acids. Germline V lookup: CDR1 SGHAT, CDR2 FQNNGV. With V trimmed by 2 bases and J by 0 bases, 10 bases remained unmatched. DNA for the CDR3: TGTGCCAGCAGCTTACAAACCGGGACAGGGGGCCGAACGAACACCGGGGAGCTGTTTTTT. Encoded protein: CASSLQTGTGGRTNTGELFF.

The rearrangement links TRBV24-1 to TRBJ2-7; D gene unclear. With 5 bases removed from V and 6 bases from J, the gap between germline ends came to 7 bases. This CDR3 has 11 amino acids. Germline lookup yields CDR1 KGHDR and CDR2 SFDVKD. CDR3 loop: CATSAVAEQYV. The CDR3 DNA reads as TGTGCCACCAGTGCGGTGGCCGAGCAGTACGTC.

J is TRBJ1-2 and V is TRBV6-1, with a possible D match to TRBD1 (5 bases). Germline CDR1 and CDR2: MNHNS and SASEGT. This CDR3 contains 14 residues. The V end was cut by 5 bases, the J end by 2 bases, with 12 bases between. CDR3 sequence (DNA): TGTGCCAGCAGTCGGGCCTACAGGAACTATGGCTACACCTTC. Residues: CASSRAYRNYGYTF.

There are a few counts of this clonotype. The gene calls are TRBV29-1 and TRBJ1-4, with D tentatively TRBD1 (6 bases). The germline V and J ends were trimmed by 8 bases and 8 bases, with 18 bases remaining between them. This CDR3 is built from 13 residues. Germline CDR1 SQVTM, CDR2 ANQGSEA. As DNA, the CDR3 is TGCAGCACCCGGGGGGCGGGTGACGAAAAACTGTTTTTT. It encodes CSTRGAGDEKLFF.

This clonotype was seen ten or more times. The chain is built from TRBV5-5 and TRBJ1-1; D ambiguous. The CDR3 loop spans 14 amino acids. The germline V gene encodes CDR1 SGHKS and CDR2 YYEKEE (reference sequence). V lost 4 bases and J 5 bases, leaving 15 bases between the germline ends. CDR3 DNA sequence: TGTGCCAGCAGCCCGACGGCGGGGAGGACTGAAGCTTTCTTT. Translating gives CASSPTAGRTEAFF.

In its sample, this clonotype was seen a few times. Written as DNA, the CDR3 is TGTGCCAGCAGCTTAGCGGAGACAGTGGGCTACACCTTC. Translated, it gives CASSLAETVGYTF. This chain connects TRBV7-6 to TRBJ1-2, with a possible D match to TRBD1 (5 bases). V lost 0 bases, J lost 8 bases, and 10 bases lay in between. CDR1 SGHVS and CDR2 FNYEAQ come from the germline V gene. CDR3 length: 13 residues. Using reference TRBV7-6 and TRBJ1-2 for the parts outside the CDR3, the full variable domain is GAGVSQSPRYKVTKRGQDVALRCDPISGHVSLYWYRQALGQGPEFLTYFNYEAQQDKSGLPNDRFSAERPEGSISTLTIQRTEQRDSAMYRCASSLAETVGYTFGSGTRLTVV.

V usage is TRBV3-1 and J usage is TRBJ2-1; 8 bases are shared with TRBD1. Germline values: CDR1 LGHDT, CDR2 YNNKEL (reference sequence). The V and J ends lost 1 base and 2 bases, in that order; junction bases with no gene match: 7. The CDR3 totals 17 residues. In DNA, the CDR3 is TGTGCCAGCAGCCAAGGGTTAGTGGGACAGGCCTACAATGAGCAGTTCTTC. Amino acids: CASSQGLVGQAYNEQFF.

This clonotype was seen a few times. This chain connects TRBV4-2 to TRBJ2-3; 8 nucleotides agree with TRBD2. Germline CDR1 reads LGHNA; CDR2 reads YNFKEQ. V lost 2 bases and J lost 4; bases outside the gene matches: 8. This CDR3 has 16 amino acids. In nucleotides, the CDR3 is TGTGCCAGCAGCCAACCTCTCGGGAGGGCGGCAGATACGCAGTATTTT. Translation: CASSQPLGRAADTQYF.

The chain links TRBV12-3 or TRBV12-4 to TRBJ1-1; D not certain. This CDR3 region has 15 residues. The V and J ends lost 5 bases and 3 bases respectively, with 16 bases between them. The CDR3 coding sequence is TGTGCCAGCAGTGAAGGTTACCGGGGTGACACTGAAGCTTTCTTT. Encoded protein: CASSEGYRGDTEAFF.

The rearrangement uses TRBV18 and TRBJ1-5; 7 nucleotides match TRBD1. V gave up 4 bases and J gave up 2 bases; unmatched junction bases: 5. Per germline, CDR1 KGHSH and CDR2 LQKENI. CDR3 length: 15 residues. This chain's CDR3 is CASSRTGEGNQPQHF. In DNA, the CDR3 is TGTGCCAGCTCACGGACAGGCGAGGGCAATCAGCCCCAGCATTTT.

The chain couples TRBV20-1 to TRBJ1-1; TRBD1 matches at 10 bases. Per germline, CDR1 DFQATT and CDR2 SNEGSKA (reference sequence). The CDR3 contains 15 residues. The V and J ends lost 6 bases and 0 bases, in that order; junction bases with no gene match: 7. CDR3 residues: CSAPGQGGMNTEAFF. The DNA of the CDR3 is TGCAGTGCCCCAGGACAGGGGGGAATGAACACTGAAGCTTTCTTT.

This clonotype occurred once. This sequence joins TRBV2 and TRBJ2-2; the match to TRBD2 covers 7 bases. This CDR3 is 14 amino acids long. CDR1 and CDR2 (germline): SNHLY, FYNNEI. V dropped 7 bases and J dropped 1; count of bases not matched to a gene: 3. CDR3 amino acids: CASNAGVNTGELFF. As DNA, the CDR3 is TGTGCCAGCAATGCGGGAGTGAACACCGGGGAGCTGTTTTTT.

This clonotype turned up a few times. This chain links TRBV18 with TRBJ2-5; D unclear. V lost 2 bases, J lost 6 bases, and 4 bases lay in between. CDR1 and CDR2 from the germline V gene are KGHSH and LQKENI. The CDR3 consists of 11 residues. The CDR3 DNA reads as TGTGCCAGCTCACCAGAGAAGACCCAGTACTTC. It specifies CASSPEKTQYF.

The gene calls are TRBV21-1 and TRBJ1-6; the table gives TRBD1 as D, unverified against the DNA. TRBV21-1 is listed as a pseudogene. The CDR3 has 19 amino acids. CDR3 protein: CASSTWGTGVILRGTPLHF. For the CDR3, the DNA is TGTGCCAGCAGCACCTGGGGGACAGGGGTAATCTTGCGTGGAACACCCCTCCACTTT.

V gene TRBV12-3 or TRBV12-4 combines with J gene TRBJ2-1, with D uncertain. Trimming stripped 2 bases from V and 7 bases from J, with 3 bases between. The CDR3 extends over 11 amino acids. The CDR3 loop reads CASSLMNEQFF. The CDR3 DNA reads TGTGCCAGCAGTTTAATGAATGAGCAGTTCTTC.

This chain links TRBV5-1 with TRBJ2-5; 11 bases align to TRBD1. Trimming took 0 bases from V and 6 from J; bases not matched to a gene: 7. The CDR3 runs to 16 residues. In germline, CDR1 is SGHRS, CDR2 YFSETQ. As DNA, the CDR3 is TGCGCCAGCAGCTTGGACGGACAGGGGGCAGGAAAGACCCAGTACTTC. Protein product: CASSLDGQGAGKTQYF.

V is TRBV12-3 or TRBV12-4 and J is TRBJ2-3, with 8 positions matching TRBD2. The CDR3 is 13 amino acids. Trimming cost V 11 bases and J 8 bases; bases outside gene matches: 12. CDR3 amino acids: CAARPAGVTTQYF. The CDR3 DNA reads TGTGCCGCCCGGCCAGCGGGAGTCACTACGCAGTATTTT.

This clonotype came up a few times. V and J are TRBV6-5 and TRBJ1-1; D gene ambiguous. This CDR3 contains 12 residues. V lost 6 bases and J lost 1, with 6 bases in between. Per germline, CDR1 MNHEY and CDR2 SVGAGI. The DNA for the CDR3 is TGTGCCAGCAGAGCAAGGAACACTGAAGCTTTCTTT. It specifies CASRARNTEAFF.

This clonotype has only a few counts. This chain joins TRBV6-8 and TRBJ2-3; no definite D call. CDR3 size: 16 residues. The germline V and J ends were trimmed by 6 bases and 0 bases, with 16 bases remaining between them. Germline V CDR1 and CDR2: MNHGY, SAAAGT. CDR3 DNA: TGTGCCAGCAGACTCGGCCCCATTGAAAGCACAGATACGCAGTATTTT. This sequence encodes CASRLGPIESTDTQYF.

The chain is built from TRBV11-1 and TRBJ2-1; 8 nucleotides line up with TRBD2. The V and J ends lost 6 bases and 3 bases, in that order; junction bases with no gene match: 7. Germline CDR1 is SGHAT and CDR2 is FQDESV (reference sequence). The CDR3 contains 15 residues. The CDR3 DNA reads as TGTGCCAGCAGGACCAGCGGGGGTAACTACAATGAGCAGTTCTTC. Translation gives CASRTSGGNYNEQFF. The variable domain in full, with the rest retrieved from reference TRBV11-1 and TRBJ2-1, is EAEVAQSPRYKITEKSQAVAFWCDPISGHATLYWYRQILGQGPELLVQFQDESVVDDSQLPKDRFSAERLKGVDSTLKIQPAELGDSAMYLCASRTSGGNYNEQFFGPGTRLTVL.

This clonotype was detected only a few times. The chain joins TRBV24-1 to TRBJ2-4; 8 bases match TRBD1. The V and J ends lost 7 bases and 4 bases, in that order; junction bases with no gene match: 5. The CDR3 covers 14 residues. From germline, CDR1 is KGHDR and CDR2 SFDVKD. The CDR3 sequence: CATRGTGHKNIQYF. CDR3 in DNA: TGTGCCACCAGGGGGACAGGACATAAAAACATTCAGTACTTC.

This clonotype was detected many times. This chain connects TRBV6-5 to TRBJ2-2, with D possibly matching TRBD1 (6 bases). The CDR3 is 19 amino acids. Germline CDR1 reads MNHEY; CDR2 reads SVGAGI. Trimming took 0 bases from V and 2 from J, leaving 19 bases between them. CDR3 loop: CASSYSAMGASRNTGELFF. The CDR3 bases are TGTGCCAGCAGTTACTCCGCCATGGGGGCATCGAGAAACACCGGGGAGCTGTTTTTT.

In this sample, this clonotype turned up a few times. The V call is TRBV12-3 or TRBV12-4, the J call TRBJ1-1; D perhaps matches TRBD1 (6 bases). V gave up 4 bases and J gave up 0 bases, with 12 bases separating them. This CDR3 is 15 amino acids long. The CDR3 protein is CASSWDTKMNTEAFF. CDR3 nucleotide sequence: TGTGCCAGCAGTTGGGACACCAAAATGAACACTGAAGCTTTCTTT.

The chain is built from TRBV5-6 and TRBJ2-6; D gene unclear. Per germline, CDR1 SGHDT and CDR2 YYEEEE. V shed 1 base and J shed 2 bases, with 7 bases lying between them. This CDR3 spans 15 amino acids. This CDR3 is CASSLRLAGANVLTF. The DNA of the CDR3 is TGTGCCAGCAGCTTGCGATTAGCTGGGGCCAACGTCCTGACTTTC.

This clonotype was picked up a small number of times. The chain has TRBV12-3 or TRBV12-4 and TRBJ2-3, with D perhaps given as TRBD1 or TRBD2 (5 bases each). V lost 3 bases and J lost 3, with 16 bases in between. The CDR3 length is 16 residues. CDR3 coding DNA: TGTGCCAGCAGTTTTGGGGGAGTAAGAAGGACAGATACGCAGTATTTT. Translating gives CASSFGGVRRTDTQYF.

The CDR3 is CASSLESGRETQYF. The CDR3 coding sequence is TGTGCCAGCAGCTTAGAATCAGGGCGAGAGACCCAGTACTTC. The chain uses TRBV7-2 and TRBJ2-5; maybe TRBD1 (5 bases). Germline assignment: CDR1 SGHTA and CDR2 FQGNSA. With 1 base removed from V and 4 bases from J, the gap between germline ends came to 10 bases. The CDR3 totals 14 residues.